This T cell receptor beta chain was sequenced for a study of cytomegalovirus exposure and HLA in healthy donors. Overall study context: For the approximately 400 genotyped donors, about 79% fell within the Caucasian-associated ancestry cluster. Study-level points and caveats: Indistinguishability led to the exclusion of some V segments, TRBV6-2 and TRBV6-3 included. A list of approximately 160 TCR beta chains associated with cytomegalovirus was given. A previous analysis found most TCR beta V segments productive roughly 87% or roughly 30% of the time.

The germline V and J ends were trimmed by 1 base and 0 bases, with 15 bases remaining between them. This CDR3 is built from 17 residues. Germline-derived CDR1 and CDR2 are SGHTA and FQGNSA. About this clone: Its cognate antigen is unknown.

Primers: 60 Vbeta forward and 13 Jbeta reverse. Here immunoSEQ multiplex PCR was the method, and the copy in TCRdb shows in-frame clones only, minus some. This table has 110,000 or so clones, approximately 80% appearing once. This chain links TRBV7-2 with TRBJ1-1; D possibly corresponds to TRBD1 (6 bases). Material: PBMCs. This sequence was found in a woman between 18 and 30 years old in good health and CMV-seronegative. DNA of the CDR3: TGTGCCAGCAGCTTAGGGGGGCTGGGGGGGATGAACACTGAAGCTTTCTTT. Translation gives CASSLGGLGGMNTEAFF.